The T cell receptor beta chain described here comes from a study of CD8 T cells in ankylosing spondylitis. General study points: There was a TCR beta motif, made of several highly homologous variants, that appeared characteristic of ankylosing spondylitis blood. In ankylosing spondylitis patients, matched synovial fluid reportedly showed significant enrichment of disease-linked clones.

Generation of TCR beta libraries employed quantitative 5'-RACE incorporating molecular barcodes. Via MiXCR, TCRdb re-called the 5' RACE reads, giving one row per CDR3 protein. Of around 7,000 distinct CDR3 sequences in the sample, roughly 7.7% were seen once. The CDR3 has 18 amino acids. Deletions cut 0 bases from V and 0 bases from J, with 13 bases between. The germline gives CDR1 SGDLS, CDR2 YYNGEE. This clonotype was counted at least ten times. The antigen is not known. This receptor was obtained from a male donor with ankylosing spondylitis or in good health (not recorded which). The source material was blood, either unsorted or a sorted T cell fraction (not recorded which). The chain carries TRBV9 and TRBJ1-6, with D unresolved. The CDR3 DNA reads TGTGCCAGCAGCGTAGGGGGAGGGCCGAGCTCCTATAATTCACCCCTCCACTTT. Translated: CASSVGGGPSSYNSPLHF. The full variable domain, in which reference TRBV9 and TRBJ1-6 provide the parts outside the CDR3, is DSGVTQTPKHLITATGQRVTLRCSPRSGDLSVYWYQQSLDQGLQFLIQYYNGEERAKGNILERFSAQQFPDLHSELNLSSLELGDSALYFCASSVGGGPSSYNSPLHFGNGTRLTVT.